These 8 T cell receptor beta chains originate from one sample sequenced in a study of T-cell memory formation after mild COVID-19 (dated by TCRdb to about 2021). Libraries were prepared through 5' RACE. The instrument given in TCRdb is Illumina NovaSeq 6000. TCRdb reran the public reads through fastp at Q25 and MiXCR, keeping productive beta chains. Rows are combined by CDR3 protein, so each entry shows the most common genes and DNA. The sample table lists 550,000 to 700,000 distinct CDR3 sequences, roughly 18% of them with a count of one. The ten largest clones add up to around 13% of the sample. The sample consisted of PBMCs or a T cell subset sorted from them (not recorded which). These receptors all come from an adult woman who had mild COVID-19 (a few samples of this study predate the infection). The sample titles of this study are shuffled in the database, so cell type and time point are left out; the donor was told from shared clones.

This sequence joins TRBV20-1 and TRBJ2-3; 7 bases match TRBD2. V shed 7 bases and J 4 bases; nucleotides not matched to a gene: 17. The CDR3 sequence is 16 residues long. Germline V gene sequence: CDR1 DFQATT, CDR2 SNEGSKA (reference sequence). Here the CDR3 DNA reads TGCAGTGTAGGAAGGTGGCGGGAGAAGGTCGCAGATACGCAGTATTTT. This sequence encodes CSVGRWREKVADTQYF.

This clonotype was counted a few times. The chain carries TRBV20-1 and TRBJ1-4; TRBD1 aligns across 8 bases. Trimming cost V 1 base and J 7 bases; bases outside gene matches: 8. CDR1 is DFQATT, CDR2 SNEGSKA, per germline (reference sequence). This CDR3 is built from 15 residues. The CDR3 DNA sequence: TGCAGTGCTAGAGTCCCCAGGGGGCAGGGTGAAAAACTGTTTTTT. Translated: CSARVPRGQGEKLFF.

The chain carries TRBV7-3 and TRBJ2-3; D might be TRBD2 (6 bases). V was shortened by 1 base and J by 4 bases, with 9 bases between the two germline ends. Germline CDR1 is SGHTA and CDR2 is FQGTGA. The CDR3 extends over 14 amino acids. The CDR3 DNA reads TGTGCCAGCAGCTTAAGGGACTCCTCAGATACGCAGTATTTT. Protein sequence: CASSLRDSSDTQYF.

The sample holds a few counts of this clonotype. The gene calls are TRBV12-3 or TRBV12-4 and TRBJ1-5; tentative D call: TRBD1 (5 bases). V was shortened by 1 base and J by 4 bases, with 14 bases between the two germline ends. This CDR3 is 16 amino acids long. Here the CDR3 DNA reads TGTGCCAGCAGTTTAGGAGTCCCAGGGCGGAATCAGCCCCAGCATTTT. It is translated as CASSLGVPGRNQPQHF.

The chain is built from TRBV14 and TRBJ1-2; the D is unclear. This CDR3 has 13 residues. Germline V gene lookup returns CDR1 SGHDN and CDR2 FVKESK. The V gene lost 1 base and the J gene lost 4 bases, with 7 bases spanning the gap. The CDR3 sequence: CASSQALSYGYTF. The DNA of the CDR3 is TGTGCCAGCAGCCAAGCGTTAAGCTATGGCTACACCTTC.

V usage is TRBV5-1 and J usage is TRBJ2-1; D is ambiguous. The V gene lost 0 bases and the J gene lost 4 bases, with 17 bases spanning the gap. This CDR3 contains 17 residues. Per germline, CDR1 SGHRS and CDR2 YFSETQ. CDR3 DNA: TGCGCCAGCAGCTTGGGGAATCGACCGCACCCGTACAATGAGCAGTTCTTC. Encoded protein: CASSLGNRPHPYNEQFF.

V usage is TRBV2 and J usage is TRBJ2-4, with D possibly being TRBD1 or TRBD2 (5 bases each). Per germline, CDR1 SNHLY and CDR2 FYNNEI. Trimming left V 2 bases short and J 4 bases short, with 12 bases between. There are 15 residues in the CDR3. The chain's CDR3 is CASSELTRGKNIQYF. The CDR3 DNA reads TGTGCCAGCAGTGAACTCACGAGGGGAAAAAACATTCAGTACTTC.

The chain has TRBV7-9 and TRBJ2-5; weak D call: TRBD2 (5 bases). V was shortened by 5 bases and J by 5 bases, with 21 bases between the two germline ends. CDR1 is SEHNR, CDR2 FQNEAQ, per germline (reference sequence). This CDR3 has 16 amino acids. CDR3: CASSPESGVSAETQYF. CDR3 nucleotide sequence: TGTGCCAGCAGCCCAGAATCCGGGGTTTCGGCGGAGACCCAGTACTTC.